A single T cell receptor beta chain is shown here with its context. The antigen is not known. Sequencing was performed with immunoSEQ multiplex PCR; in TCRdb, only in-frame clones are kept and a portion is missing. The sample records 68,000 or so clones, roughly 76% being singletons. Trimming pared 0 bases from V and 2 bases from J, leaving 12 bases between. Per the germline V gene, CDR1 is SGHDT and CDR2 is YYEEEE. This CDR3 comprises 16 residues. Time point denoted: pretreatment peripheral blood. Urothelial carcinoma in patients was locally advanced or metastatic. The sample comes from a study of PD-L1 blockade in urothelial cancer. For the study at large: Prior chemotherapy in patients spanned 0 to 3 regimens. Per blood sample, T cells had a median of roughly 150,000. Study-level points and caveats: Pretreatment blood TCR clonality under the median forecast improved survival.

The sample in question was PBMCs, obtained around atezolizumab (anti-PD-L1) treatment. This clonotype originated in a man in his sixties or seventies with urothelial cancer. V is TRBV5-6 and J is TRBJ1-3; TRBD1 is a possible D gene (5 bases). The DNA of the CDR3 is TGTGCCAGCAGCTTGGGGGGCTGGTGGACTGGAAACACCATATATTTT. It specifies CASSLGGWWTGNTIYF.